One and the same sample provided the 24 T cell receptor beta chains below, sequenced in a study of blood T cells in healthy people across ages. Using a J-beta primer mix together with a sample-barcoded 5' primer, a second PCR was run for roughly 6 to 12 cycles. TCRdb re-analysed the 5' RACE reads in MiXCR, keeping a single row per CDR3 protein. This table holds approximately 690,000 distinct CDR3 sequences, under 65% found once. Sequenced sample: blood. All receptors derive from a man in his sixties in good health.

The chain combines TRBV13 with TRBJ1-1; 7 bases match TRBD1. J lost 4 bases, V lost 5 bases, and 7 bases had no gene match. The germline gives CDR1 PRHDT, CDR2 FYEKMQ (reference sequence). This CDR3 comprises 14 residues. The CDR3 nucleotides are TGTGCCAGCAGCAACAGGGGAGAGGGCACTGAAGCTTTCTTT. Protein: CASSNRGEGTEAFF.

The sample holds a few counts of this clonotype. DNA for the CDR3: TGTGCCAGCAGTCCACTGGGGAATTCACCCCTCCACTTT. Amino acid sequence: CASSPLGNSPLHF. The chain recombines TRBV12-3 or TRBV12-4 with TRBJ1-6, with no clear D. The ends were cut back, 5 bases at V and 7 bases at J, with 9 bases in the middle. The CDR3 has 13 amino acids.

The table lists this clonotype with a few counts. The chain joins TRBV29-1 to TRBJ2-2; D perhaps matches TRBD2 (6 bases). In germline, CDR1 is SQVTM, CDR2 ANQGSEA. CDR3 length: 14 residues. The ends were cut back, 4 bases at V and 3 bases at J, with 12 bases in the middle. The CDR3 nucleotides are TGCAGCGTTGTGGGGGACTTCGACACCGGGGAGCTGTTTTTT. Residues: CSVVGDFDTGELFF.

The chain employs TRBV2 and TRBJ1-5; D perhaps matches TRBD1 (5 bases). Trimming removed 0 bases from V and 4 bases from J, with 16 bases in between. CDR1 and CDR2 from the germline V gene are SNHLY and FYNNEI. The CDR3 runs 17 residues. This CDR3 reads CASSEARFSGKNQPQHF. The CDR3 DNA is TGTGCCAGCAGTGAAGCACGTTTTTCAGGGAAAAATCAGCCCCAGCATTTT. The entire variable domain, with the rest obtained from reference TRBV2 and TRBJ1-5, is as follows: EPEVTQTPSHQVTQMGQEVILRCVPISNHLYFYWYRQILGQKVEFLVSFYNNEISEKSEIFDDQFSVERPDGSNFTLKIRSTKLEDSAMYFCASSEARFSGKNQPQHFGDGTRLSIL.

The chain has TRBV12-3 or TRBV12-4 and TRBJ1-3; the D gene is possibly TRBD1 (6 bases). CDR3 length: 14 residues. The germline V and J ends were trimmed by 6 bases and 6 bases, with 15 bases remaining between them. Written as DNA, the CDR3 is TGTGCCAGCAGCCAAAACAGGGTCCCAAACACCATATATTTT. Amino acids: CASSQNRVPNTIYF.

V and J are TRBV7-2 and TRBJ1-2; tentative D call: TRBD1 (5 bases). Germline CDR1 is SGHTA and CDR2 is FQGNSA. The CDR3 length is 14 residues. The ends were cut back, 3 bases at V and 7 bases at J, with 15 bases in the middle. This chain's CDR3 is CASSFPGTAGGYTF. DNA of the CDR3: TGTGCCAGCAGCTTCCCAGGGACGGCGGGTGGCTACACCTTC.

V and J are TRBV6-1 and TRBJ2-3; D ambiguous. V was clipped by 2 bases and J by 6 bases, with 6 bases between them. The germline gives CDR1 MNHNS, CDR2 SASEGT. The CDR3 runs 12 residues. CDR3 residues: CASSERRDTQYF. The CDR3 DNA follows: TGTGCCAGCAGTGAAAGGCGGGATACGCAGTATTTT.

The rearrangement links TRBV6-1 to TRBJ2-3; TRBD1 or TRBD2 may be the D gene (5 bases each). The CDR3 contains 14 residues. Germline CDR1 MNHNS, CDR2 SASEGT. Deletions cut 8 bases from V and 2 bases from J, with 14 bases between. The CDR3 loop is CASGGKGTTDTQYF. CDR3 DNA sequence: TGTGCCAGCGGGGGAAAGGGAACCACAGATACGCAGTATTTT.

This clonotype showed up just a few times. CDR3 bases: TGTGCCAGCAGCCAAAGAAGACTAGAGGGGACCCAGTACTTC. Translated, it gives CASSQRRLEGTQYF. The chain is built from TRBV7-2 and TRBJ2-5; TRBD2 is a possible D gene (6 bases). V lost 5 bases to trimming and J lost 7 bases, with 17 bases between them. This CDR3 has 14 amino acids. Germline assignment: CDR1 SGHTA and CDR2 FQGNSA.

This chain connects TRBV9 to TRBJ2-6, with 7 bases lining up with TRBD1. Germline CDR1 SGDLS, CDR2 YYNGEE. The CDR3 runs to 18 residues. V shed 3 bases, J shed 0 bases, and the junction held 9 bases outside the gene matches. In DNA, the CDR3 is TGTGCCAGCAGCGGGGGTGGGACAGCTAACTCTGGGGCCAACGTCCTGACTTTC. Translating it yields CASSGGGTANSGANVLTF.

The rearrangement links TRBV6-1 to TRBJ2-7, with unresolved D. The tail of the sequence fits TRBJ2-4 better, so the J call may be wrong. Germline V gene data show CDR1 as MNHNS and CDR2 as SASEGT. The CDR3 is 15 residues long. The CDR3 spells CASSGDDQPRNIQYF. The DNA of the CDR3 is TGTGCCAGCAGTGGAGACGACCAACCTAGAAACATTCAGTACTTC.

The chain carries TRBV28 and TRBJ1-2; no firm D call. This CDR3 spans 15 amino acids. The V gene's germline CDR1 is MDHEN and CDR2 SYDVKM. V lost 6 bases to trimming and J lost 10 bases, with 24 bases between them. CDR3 loop: CASSSGDASFMYYTF. The CDR3 nucleotides are TGTGCCAGCAGCTCCGGTGACGCGTCCTTTATGTACTACACCTTC.

This clonotype has at least ten counts. This CDR3 reads CASSYRRSGGRETQYF. CDR3 bases: TGTGCCAGCAGTTACAGGAGGAGCGGGGGTAGGGAGACCCAGTACTTC. The genes are TRBV6-6 and TRBJ2-5; the match to TRBD2 covers 8 bases. V was clipped by 2 bases and J by 5 bases; unmatched bases: 10. The CDR3 has 16 amino acids. Germline V gives CDR1 MNHNY, CDR2 SVGAGI (reference sequence).

This clonotype has a handful of counts. The chain uses TRBV27 and TRBJ2-5; weak D call: TRBD2 (5 bases). V lost 0 bases and J lost 5, with 10 bases in between. Germline loops: CDR1 MNHEY, CDR2 SMNVEV (reference sequence). The CDR3 contains 14 residues. The CDR3 is CASSLSGATETQYF. CDR3 coding DNA: TGTGCCAGCAGTTTATCGGGAGCTACTGAGACCCAGTACTTC.

The gene calls are TRBV5-1 and TRBJ1-2, with D maybe TRBD1 (6 bases). CDR1 SGHRS and CDR2 YFSETQ come from the germline V gene. The CDR3 runs to 15 residues. V was cut by 7 bases and J by 0 bases, with 16 bases left in between. The CDR3 sequence: CASGGGGTSNYGYTF. For the CDR3, the DNA is TGCGCCAGCGGAGGAGGGGGAACTTCTAACTATGGCTACACCTTC.

The count of this clonotype is one. The J gene is TRBJ1-4, the V gene TRBV12-3 or TRBV12-4, with D possibly matching TRBD1 (6 bases). The CDR3 has 14 amino acids. The ends were cut back, 7 bases at V and 8 bases at J, with 17 bases in the middle. The CDR3 DNA sequence: TGTGCCAGCACCGTAGGGGGAGCCGGGGAAAAACTGTTTTTT. Translated, it gives CASTVGGAGEKLFF.

The chain couples TRBV20-1 to TRBJ2-6, with 8 bases fitting TRBD1. There are 19 residues in the CDR3. The trim removed 1 base at V and 0 bases at J, leaving 11 bases unmatched. The germline V gene encodes CDR1 DFQATT and CDR2 SNEGSKA (reference sequence). The DNA for the CDR3 is TGCAGTGCTAGAGCTCCCAACAGGGGGGTAGTCTCTGGGGCCAACGTCCTGACTTTC. Protein sequence: CSARAPNRGVVSGANVLTF.

The CDR3 loop reads CASSLSSRAESPLHF. As DNA, the CDR3 is TGCGCCAGCAGCTTGTCGTCCAGGGCGGAATCACCCCTCCACTTT. The V gene is TRBV5-1, the J gene TRBJ1-6, with a possible D match to TRBD1 (5 bases). The CDR3 sequence is 15 residues long. In germline, CDR1 is SGHRS, CDR2 YFSETQ. With 1 base removed from V and 10 bases from J, the gap between germline ends came to 15 bases.

The V and J genes are TRBV20-1 and TRBJ2-1; the match to TRBD2 covers 8 bases. This CDR3 contains 15 residues. Germline assignment: CDR1 DFQATT and CDR2 SNEGSKA (reference sequence). V shed 0 bases and J 6 bases; nucleotides not matched to a gene: 7. The CDR3 reads CSARDRAGGPNEQFF. The CDR3 bases are TGCAGTGCTAGAGATCGGGCGGGGGGCCCCAATGAGCAGTTCTTC.

The V and J genes are TRBV3-1 and TRBJ2-3, with 7 bases aligning to TRBD1. CDR3 length equals 16 residues. V lost 0 bases and J lost 1; bases outside the gene matches: 4. Germline V gene sequence: CDR1 LGHDT, CDR2 YNNKEL (reference sequence). This chain's CDR3 is CASSQETGTGTDTQYF. The CDR3 nucleotides read TGTGCCAGCAGCCAAGAAACCGGGACAGGCACAGATACGCAGTATTTT.

This clonotype was observed a handful of times. V gene TRBV9 combines with J gene TRBJ2-5; TRBD1 agrees at 8 bases. This CDR3 comprises 16 residues. Germline loops: CDR1 SGDLS, CDR2 YYNGEE. J was trimmed by 3 bases and V by 0 bases; bases with no gene match: 7. DNA of the CDR3: TGTGCCAGCAGCGTAGGGCCGGGACAGGCCAAAGAGACCCAGTACTTC. It translates to CASSVGPGQAKETQYF.

This chain links TRBV9 with TRBJ2-7, with 8 bases aligning to TRBD2. This CDR3 spans 13 amino acids. The germline V gene has CDR1 SGDLS and CDR2 YYNGEE. V trimming: 3 bases; J trimming: 4 bases; junction bases outside the gene matches: 3. CDR3 sequence (DNA): TGTGCCAGCAGCGCCGGACTAGCTTACGAGCAGTACTTC. Translating it yields CASSAGLAYEQYF.

This sequence joins TRBV2 and TRBJ2-5; D perhaps matches TRBD1 (5 bases). Germline V lookup: CDR1 SNHLY, CDR2 FYNNEI. The ends were cut back, 3 bases at V and 11 bases at J, with 16 bases in the middle. This CDR3 is built from 13 residues. The CDR3 DNA follows: TGTGCCAGCAGTGACCCTAGGGGTGGTGAGCAGTACTTC. Protein: CASSDPRGGEQYF.

The chain is built from TRBV20-1 and TRBJ2-2; 9 bases agree with TRBD2. CDR1 and CDR2 (germline): DFQATT, SNEGSKA (reference sequence). V was clipped by 1 base and J by 5 bases; unmatched bases: 11. CDR3 length equals 17 residues. The CDR3 spells CSARVGRGAGGTGELFF. The CDR3 nucleotides read TGCAGTGCTAGAGTCGGCCGGGGAGCGGGGGGTACCGGGGAGCTGTTTTTT.